This T cell receptor beta chain was identified during a study of cytomegalovirus exposure and HLA in healthy donors. This CDR3 has 15 residues. CDR1 is LGHNT, CDR2 FRNRAP, per germline. Trimming took 5 bases from V and 8 from J; bases not matched to a gene: 9. Regarding this clone: Its antigen is currently unknown.

Some clones are missing from TCRdb's copy, which holds only in-frame ones; the method was immunoSEQ multiplex PCR. The sample shows 150,000 to 200,000 clones, approximately 80% of them seen only once. Study conclusions and caveats: In vitro testing confirmed a few CMV-associated chains as specific for CMV antigens.

The donors were in the 120-subject validation cohort, distinct from the approximately 670-subject first cohort. The sequence was collected from a man aged 25 to 40 in good health and CMV-seropositive. The sequenced material came from PBMCs. The chain has TRBV12-5 and TRBJ1-4; TRBD1 aligns across 9 bases. CDR3 residues: CASGQRQGGSEKLFF. The CDR3 nucleotides read TGTGCTAGTGGTCAGAGACAGGGGGGTTCCGAAAAACTGTTTTTT.